Following are 21 T cell receptor beta chains from one sample sequenced in a study of T-cell reconstitution after alpha-beta-depleted transplantation in children. A library of TCRbeta sequences, prepared with unique molecular identifiers, was generated. TCRdb itself ran the PCR reads through MiXCR, one entry per CDR3 protein. The table records fewer than 550,000 distinct CDR3 sequences, under 13% of them present only once. The material sequenced was PBMCs from the stem cell graft donor, taken from the stem cell graft. Receptor source: a human donor who donated a stem cell graft to a child with acute myeloid leukemia.

This chain joins TRBV3-1 and TRBJ2-1; 13 positions agree with TRBD2. The V and J ends lost 4 bases and 5 bases, in that order; junction bases with no gene match: 8. Germline V gives CDR1 LGHDT, CDR2 YNNKEL (reference sequence). CDR3 size: 17 residues. Here the CDR3 DNA reads TGTGCCAGCAGCCTCATGGGACTAGCGGGGTGGAACAATGAGCAGTTCTTC. Protein product: CASSLMGLAGWNNEQFF.

The rearrangement uses TRBV20-1 and TRBJ2-7, with D perhaps TRBD2 (7 bases). The CDR3 length is 15 residues. Germline-derived CDR1 and CDR2 are DFQATT and SNEGSKA (reference sequence). Trimming took 0 bases from V and 4 from J, leaving 16 bases between them. The CDR3 here is CSARDVRGAGYEQYV. CDR3 coding DNA: TGCAGTGCTAGAGATGTCCGGGGGGCGGGTTACGAGCAGTACGTC.

This clonotype has ten or more counts. The chain is built from TRBV7-2 and TRBJ2-3; 8 positions match TRBD2. This CDR3 comprises 16 residues. Looked up from germline, CDR1 is SGHTA and CDR2 is FQGNSA. V lost 4 bases and J lost 3; bases outside the gene matches: 9. The DNA for the CDR3 is TGTGCCAGCAGCTCCCCCCCCGGGAGGGCGACAGATACGCAGTATTTT. It codes for CASSSPPGRATDTQYF.

The chain uses TRBV27 and TRBJ2-7; 10 bases are a match to TRBD1. The CDR3 sequence is 15 residues long. Germline trimming cut 4 bases from V and 4 bases from J; bases unmatched to any gene: 7. CDR1 and CDR2 from the germline V gene are MNHEY and SMNVEV (reference sequence). CDR3 nucleotides: TGTGCCAGCAGTTCGGGGGGGGGACAGGGGTACGAGCAGTACTTC. It encodes CASSSGGGQGYEQYF.

The chain recombines TRBV7-8 with TRBJ2-5, with D maybe TRBD1 (6 bases). CDR1 is SGHVS and CDR2 is FQNEAQ in the germline V gene. V was clipped by 2 bases and J by 3 bases, with 13 bases between them. The CDR3 spans 15 residues. The CDR3 DNA is TGTGCCAGCAGCTTAATATACAGGGCCAAAGAGACCCAGTACTTC. Translating gives CASSLIYRAKETQYF.

A remark on this clonotype: This is likely a read error, given that the CDR3 carries no conserved phenylalanine or tryptophan at its end. In nucleotides, the CDR3 is TGCAGTGCTTCGGGGAGGACGGAAGAGACCCAGTACTTG. Encoded protein: CSASGRTEETQYL. The chain recombines TRBV20-1 with TRBJ2-5; D perhaps matches TRBD2 (6 bases). V shed 5 bases and J shed 3 bases, with 13 bases lying between them. Germline V CDR1 and CDR2: DFQATT, SNEGSKA (reference sequence). The CDR3 sequence is 13 residues long.

This clonotype was recorded many times. The chain links TRBV4-1 to TRBJ1-5; 12 bases are shared with TRBD1. The CDR3 consists of 14 residues. The junction had 1 base not matched to a gene; V was cut back by 3 bases and J by 7 bases. The germline V gene has CDR1 MGHRA and CDR2 YSYEKL. CDR3 amino acids: CASSQGQGAQPQHF. CDR3 nucleotides: TGCGCCAGCAGCCAGGGACAGGGGGCGCAGCCCCAGCATTTT.

Only a few counts were recorded for this clonotype. The V and J genes are TRBV5-6 and TRBJ2-3, with 8 positions matching TRBD2. The CDR3 totals 15 residues. V lost 1 base, J lost 6 bases, and 7 bases stayed unmatched. Germline loops: CDR1 SGHDT, CDR2 YYEEEE. CDR3 sequence: CASSLFGRARDTQYF. The CDR3 DNA reads TGTGCCAGCAGCTTGTTCGGGAGGGCCAGGGATACGCAGTATTTT.

This clonotype has only a few counts. V is TRBV29-1 and J is TRBJ2-5; 9 nucleotides line up with TRBD1. The V and J ends lost 7 bases and 5 bases, in that order; junction bases with no gene match: 8. CDR3 length equals 13 residues. Germline CDR1 and CDR2: SQVTM and ANQGSEA. CDR3 amino acids: CSARTGAQETQYF. The CDR3 region has the DNA TGCAGCGCGCGGACAGGGGCGCAGGAGACCCAGTACTTC.

The chain employs TRBV5-1 and TRBJ2-4; tentatively, D is TRBD1 (6 bases). From germline, CDR1 is SGHRS and CDR2 YFSETQ. V was cut by 4 bases and J by 5 bases, with 10 bases left in between. This CDR3 comprises 13 residues. CDR3 bases: TGCGCCAGCAGCGCACAGGGCGAAAACATTCAGTACTTC. This encodes CASSAQGENIQYF.

The CDR3 region has the DNA TGCGCCAGCGGCAGTAACACTGAAGCTTTCTTT. As protein: CASGSNTEAFF. The J gene is TRBJ1-1, the V gene TRBV5-1; D gene unclear. V was trimmed by 7 bases and J by 2 bases, leaving 6 bases between them. Looked up from germline, CDR1 is SGHRS and CDR2 is YFSETQ. This CDR3 has 11 residues.

This clonotype was observed a few times. This chain connects TRBV20-1 to TRBJ1-5; D may be TRBD1 (5 bases). The CDR3 contains 12 residues. V shed 4 bases and J shed 6 bases, with 10 bases lying between them. Germline CDR1 and CDR2: DFQATT and SNEGSKA (reference sequence). This CDR3 is CSANEGTQPQHF. The CDR3 region has the DNA TGCAGTGCTAATGAGGGGACTCAGCCCCAGCATTTT.

The chain recombines TRBV5-1 with TRBJ2-1; 8 bases are shared with TRBD2. Looked up from germline, CDR1 is SGHRS and CDR2 is YFSETQ. This CDR3 has 16 amino acids. The V gene end was trimmed by 4 bases and the J gene end by 6 bases; junction bases not matched to a gene: 12. This chain's CDR3 is CASSPQAGVLSNEQFF. The CDR3 DNA reads as TGCGCCAGCAGCCCTCAAGCGGGGGTGCTCTCCAATGAGCAGTTCTTC.

This clonotype was observed a handful of times. V usage is TRBV27 and J usage is TRBJ2-2; tentatively, D is TRBD1 (7 bases). V was pared by 11 bases and J by 7 bases, with 14 bases between. The CDR3 has 12 amino acids. The germline CDR1 and CDR2 sequences are MNHEY and SMNVEV (reference sequence). The CDR3 sequence is CAAGQIIGELFF. The CDR3 DNA follows: TGTGCCGCGGGACAGATAATCGGGGAGCTGTTTTTT.

This clonotype occurred a few times. The V gene is TRBV20-1, the J gene TRBJ2-1; 8 bases align to TRBD2. Germline CDR1 is DFQATT and CDR2 is SNEGSKA (reference sequence). V shed 5 bases, J shed 4 bases, and the junction held 7 bases outside the gene matches. CDR3 length equals 14 residues. The CDR3 is CSAPMVAGYNEQFF. The CDR3 nucleotides are TGCAGTGCTCCGATGGTAGCGGGGTACAATGAGCAGTTCTTC.

This clonotype was picked up a small number of times. Written as DNA, the CDR3 is TGCAGTGCTAGCGGGATGGATACGCAGTATTTT. Translating it yields CSASGMDTQYF. The V call is TRBV20-1, the J call TRBJ2-3; D is perhaps TRBD2 (5 bases). There are 11 residues in the CDR3. Trimming removed 3 bases from V and 6 bases from J, with 7 bases in between. Per the germline V gene, CDR1 is DFQATT and CDR2 is SNEGSKA (reference sequence).

This clonotype appeared many times. The rearrangement uses TRBV5-1 and TRBJ2-7; 13 nucleotides align to TRBD2. V shed 4 bases and J 7 bases; nucleotides not matched to a gene: 11. Germline V CDR1 and CDR2: SGHRS, YFSETQ. The CDR3 spans 16 residues. The CDR3 region is CASSPGLAGPWWEQYF. DNA of the CDR3: TGCGCCAGCAGCCCGGGACTAGCGGGACCATGGTGGGAGCAGTACTTC.

The V and J genes are TRBV29-1 and TRBJ1-3; tentatively, D is TRBD1 (6 bases). This CDR3 is 15 amino acids long. Germline assignment: CDR1 SQVTM and CDR2 ANQGSEA. V was cut by 7 bases and J by 0 bases, with 16 bases left in between. The CDR3 sequence is CSALKVTGSGNTIYF. DNA of the CDR3: TGCAGCGCCCTGAAGGTGACAGGCTCTGGAAACACCATATATTTT.

The CDR3 coding sequence is TGTGCCAGCAGCTATAAAAGTATATCGGGGACAGCGTGGAACTATGGCTACACCTTC. It yields the protein CASSYKSISGTAWNYGYTF. This chain links TRBV7-8 with TRBJ1-2; TRBD1 matches at 7 bases. V shed 4 bases, J shed 2 bases, and the junction held 19 bases outside the gene matches. CDR1 and CDR2 from the germline V gene are SGHVS and FQNEAQ. The CDR3 has 19 amino acids.

The chain combines TRBV29-1 with TRBJ1-1; D is perhaps TRBD1 (5 bases). The CDR3 totals 12 residues. Germline lookup yields CDR1 SQVTM and CDR2 ANQGSEA. The ends were cut back, 6 bases at V and 0 bases at J, with 8 bases in the middle. The CDR3 coding sequence is TGCAGCGTAATACAGGTGAACACTGAAGCTTTCTTT. Translation: CSVIQVNTEAFF.

This clonotype was found many times. CDR3 loop: CASSLGDYSNQPQHF. The DNA of the CDR3 is TGTGCCAGCAGCTTAGGAGATTATAGCAATCAGCCCCAGCATTTT. The chain is built from TRBV7-2 and TRBJ1-5; D is undetermined. CDR1 and CDR2 from the germline V gene are SGHTA and FQGNSA. The CDR3 loop spans 15 amino acids. V was shortened by 1 base and J by 0 bases, with 7 bases between the two germline ends.